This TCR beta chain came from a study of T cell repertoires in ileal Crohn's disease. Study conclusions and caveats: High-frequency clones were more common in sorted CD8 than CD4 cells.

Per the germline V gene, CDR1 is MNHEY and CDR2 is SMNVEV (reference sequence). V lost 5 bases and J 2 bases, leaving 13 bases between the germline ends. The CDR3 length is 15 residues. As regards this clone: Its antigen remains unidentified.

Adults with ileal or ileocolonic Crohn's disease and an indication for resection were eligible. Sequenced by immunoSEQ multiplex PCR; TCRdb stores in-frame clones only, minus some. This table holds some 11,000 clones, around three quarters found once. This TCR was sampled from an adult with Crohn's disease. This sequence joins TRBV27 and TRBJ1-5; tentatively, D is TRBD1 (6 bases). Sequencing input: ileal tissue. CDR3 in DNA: TGTGCCAGCAGTAACACAGGGTTTGGCAATCAGCCCCAGCATTTT. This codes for CASSNTGFGNQPQHF.